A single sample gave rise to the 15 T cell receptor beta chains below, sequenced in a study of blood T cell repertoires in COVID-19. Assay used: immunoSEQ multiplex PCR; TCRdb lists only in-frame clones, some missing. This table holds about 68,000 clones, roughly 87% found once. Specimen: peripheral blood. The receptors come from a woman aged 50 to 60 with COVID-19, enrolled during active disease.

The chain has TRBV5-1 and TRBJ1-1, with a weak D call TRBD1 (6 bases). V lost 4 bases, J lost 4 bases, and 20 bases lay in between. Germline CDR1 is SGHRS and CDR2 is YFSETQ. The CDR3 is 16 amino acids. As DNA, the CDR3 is TGCGCCAGCAGCCAATCCGCCCAGGGGTTAAGCACTGAAGCTTTCTTT. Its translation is CASSQSAQGLSTEAFF.

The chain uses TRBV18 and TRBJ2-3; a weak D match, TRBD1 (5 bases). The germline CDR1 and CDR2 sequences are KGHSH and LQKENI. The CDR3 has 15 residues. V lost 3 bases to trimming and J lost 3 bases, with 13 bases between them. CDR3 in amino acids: CASSPPGRGTDTQYF. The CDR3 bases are TGTGCCAGCTCACCTCCAGGGCGAGGAACAGATACGCAGTATTTT.

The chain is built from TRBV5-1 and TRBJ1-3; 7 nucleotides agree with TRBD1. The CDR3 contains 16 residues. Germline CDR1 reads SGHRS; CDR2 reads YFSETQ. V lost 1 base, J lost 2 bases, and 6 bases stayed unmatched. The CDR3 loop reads CASSLWGTEAGNTIYF. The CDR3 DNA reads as TGCGCCAGCAGCTTGTGGGGGACAGAGGCTGGAAACACCATATATTTT. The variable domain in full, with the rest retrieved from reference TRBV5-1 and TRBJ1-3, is KAGVTQTPRYLIKTRGQQVTLSCSPISGHRSVSWYQQTPGQGLQFLFEYFSETQRNKGNFPGRFSGRQFSNSRSEMNVSTLELGDSALYLCASSLWGTEAGNTIYFGEGSWLTVV.

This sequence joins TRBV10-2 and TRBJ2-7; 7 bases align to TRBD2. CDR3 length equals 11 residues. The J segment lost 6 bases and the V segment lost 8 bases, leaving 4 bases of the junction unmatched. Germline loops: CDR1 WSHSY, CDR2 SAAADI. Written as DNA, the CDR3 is TGCGCCAGCGGTCGGGAGGTCGAGCAGTACTTC. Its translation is CASGREVEQYF.

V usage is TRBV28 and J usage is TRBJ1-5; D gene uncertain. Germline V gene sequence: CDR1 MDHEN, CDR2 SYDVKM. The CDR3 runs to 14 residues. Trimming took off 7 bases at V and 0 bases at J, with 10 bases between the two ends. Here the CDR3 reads CASTSPFSNQPQHF. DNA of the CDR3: TGTGCCAGCACCTCCCCCTTTAGCAATCAGCCCCAGCATTTT.

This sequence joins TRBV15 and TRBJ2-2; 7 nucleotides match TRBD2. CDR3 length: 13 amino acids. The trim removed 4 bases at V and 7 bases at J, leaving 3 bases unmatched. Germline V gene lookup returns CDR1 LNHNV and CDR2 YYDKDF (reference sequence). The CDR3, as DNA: TGTGCCACCAGCACGCGGGAGAACGGGGAGCTGTTTTTT. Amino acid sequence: CATSTRENGELFF.

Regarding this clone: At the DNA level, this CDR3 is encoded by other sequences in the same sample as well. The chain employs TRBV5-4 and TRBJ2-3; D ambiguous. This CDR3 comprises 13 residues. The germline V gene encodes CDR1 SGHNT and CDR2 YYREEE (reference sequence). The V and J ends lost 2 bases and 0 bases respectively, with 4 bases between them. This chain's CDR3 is CASSFYSTDTQYF. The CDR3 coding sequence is TGTGCCAGCAGCTTTTATAGCACAGATACGCAGTATTTT.

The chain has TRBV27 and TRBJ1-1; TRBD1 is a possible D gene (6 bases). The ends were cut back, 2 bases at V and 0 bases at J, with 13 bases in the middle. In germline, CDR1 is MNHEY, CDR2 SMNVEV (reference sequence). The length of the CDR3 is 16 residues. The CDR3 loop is CASSLGGTIMNTEAFF. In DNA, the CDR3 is TGTGCCAGCAGTTTAGGGGGCACCATCATGAACACTGAAGCTTTCTTT.

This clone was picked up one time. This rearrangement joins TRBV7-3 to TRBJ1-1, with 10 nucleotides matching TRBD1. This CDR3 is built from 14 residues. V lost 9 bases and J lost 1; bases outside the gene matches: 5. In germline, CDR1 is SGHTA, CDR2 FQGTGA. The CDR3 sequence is CASRQGAGNTEAFF. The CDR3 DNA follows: TGTGCCAGTCGACAGGGGGCGGGGAACACTGAAGCTTTCTTT.

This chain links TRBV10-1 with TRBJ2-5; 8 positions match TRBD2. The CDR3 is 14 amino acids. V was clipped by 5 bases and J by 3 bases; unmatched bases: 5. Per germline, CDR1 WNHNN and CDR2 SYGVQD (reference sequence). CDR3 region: CASSSGLGEETQYF. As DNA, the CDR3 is TGCGCCAGCAGTTCGGGACTAGGGGAAGAGACCCAGTACTTC.

For the CDR3, the DNA is TGTGCCAGCTCACCGCGACAGTACTCCTACGAGCAGTACTTC. Protein product: CASSPRQYSYEQYF. The chain employs TRBV18 and TRBJ2-7; the D gene is possibly TRBD1 (5 bases). V lost 3 bases and J 0 bases, leaving 9 bases between the germline ends. The CDR3 consists of 14 residues. Germline values: CDR1 KGHSH, CDR2 LQKENI.

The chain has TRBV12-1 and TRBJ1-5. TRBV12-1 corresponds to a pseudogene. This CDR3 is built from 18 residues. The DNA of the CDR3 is TGTGCCAGCAGCTTTGGGGCGGGGGGCGAACGGAACAATCAGCCCCAGCATTTT. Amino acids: CASSFGAGGERNNQPQHF.

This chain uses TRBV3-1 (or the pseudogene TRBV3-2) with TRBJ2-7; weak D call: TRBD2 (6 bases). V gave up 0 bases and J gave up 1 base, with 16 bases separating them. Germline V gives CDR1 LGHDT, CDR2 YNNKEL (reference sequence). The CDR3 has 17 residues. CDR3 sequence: CASSQDAIGGPSYEQYF. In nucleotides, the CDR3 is TGTGCCAGCAGCCAAGATGCAATCGGAGGGCCATCCTACGAGCAGTACTTC.

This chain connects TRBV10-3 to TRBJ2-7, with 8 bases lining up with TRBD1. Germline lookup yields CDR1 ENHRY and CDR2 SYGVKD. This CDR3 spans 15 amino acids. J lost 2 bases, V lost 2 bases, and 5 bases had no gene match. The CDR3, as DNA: TGTGCCATCAGTGAGGGGGACAGGTTGGCCTACGAGCAGTACTTC. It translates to CAISEGDRLAYEQYF.

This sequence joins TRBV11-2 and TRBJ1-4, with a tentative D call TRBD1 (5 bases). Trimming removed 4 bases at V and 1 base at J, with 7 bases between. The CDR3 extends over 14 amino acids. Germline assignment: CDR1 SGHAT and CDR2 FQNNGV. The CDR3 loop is CASSWGLTNEKLFF. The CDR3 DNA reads TGTGCCAGCAGCTGGGGACTAACTAATGAAAAACTGTTTTTT.